The entry that follows covers one T cell receptor beta chain sequence. The repertoire was sequenced with immunoSEQ multiplex PCR; TCRdb's copy has only in-frame clones and lacks some. The table records fewer than 30,000 clones, roughly 97% of them present only once. The data originate from a study of B cell selection in AIRE deficiency. Conventional CD4 T cells were sorted as CD4+CD127+ cells. Healthy unrelated donors supplied the control samples. The ends were cut back, 3 bases at V and 0 bases at J, with 6 bases in the middle. The CDR3 length is 12 residues. CDR1 is GTSNPN and CDR2 is SVGIG in the germline V gene (reference sequence).

This rearrangement joins TRBV30 to TRBJ2-7; possibly TRBD2 for D (5 bases). The sample taken for sequencing was CD4+CD127+ conventional T cells sorted from PBMCs. The source of this sequence is a human donor in good health. The CDR3 bases are TGTGCCTGGAGAGGGAGCTCCTACGAGCAGTACTTC. It translates to CAWRGSSYEQYF.